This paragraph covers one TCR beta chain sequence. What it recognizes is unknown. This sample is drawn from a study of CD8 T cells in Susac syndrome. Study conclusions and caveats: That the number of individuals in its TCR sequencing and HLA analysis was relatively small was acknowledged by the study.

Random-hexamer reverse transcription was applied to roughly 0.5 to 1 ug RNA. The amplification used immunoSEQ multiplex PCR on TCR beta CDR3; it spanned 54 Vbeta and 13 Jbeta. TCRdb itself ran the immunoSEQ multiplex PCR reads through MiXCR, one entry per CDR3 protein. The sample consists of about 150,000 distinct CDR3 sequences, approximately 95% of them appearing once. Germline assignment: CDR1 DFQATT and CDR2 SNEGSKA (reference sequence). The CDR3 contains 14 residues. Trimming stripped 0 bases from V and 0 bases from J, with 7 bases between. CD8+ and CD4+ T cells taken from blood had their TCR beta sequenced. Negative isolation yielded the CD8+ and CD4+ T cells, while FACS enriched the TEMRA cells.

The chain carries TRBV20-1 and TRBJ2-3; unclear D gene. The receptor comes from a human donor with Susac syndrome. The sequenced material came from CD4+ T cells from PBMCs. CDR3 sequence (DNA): TGCAGTGCTAGAGACTGGACCAGCACAGATACGCAGTATTTT. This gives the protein CSARDWTSTDTQYF.